This TCR beta chain was found in a study of OX40 agonist ivuxolimab in advanced cancers. Study information: Patients in dose escalation had liver, melanoma, kidney or head and neck cancers. Study-level results: Antigen specificity of clonally expanded peripheral T cells was not established.

With regard to this clone: Its antigen is unidentified. This same CDR3 is encoded by further DNA sequences in the sample.

The V end lost 1 base, the J end lost 6 bases, and 9 bases lay between the germline ends. Germline assignment: CDR1 MGHRA and CDR2 YSYEKL. The CDR3 is 14 residues long. Clones were sequenced by immunoSEQ multiplex PCR, and TCRdb holds only the in-frame ones, with some missing. The repertoire holds tens of thousands of clones, about nine tenths seen once, with roughly 30% in the top ten. The genes are TRBV4-1 and TRBJ1-4, with D possibly being TRBD1 (5 bases). The TCR sequence derives from an adult with an advanced solid tumor such as melanoma, head and neck, liver or kidney cancer. Here the sequenced sample was CD4+ or CD8+ T cells sorted from blood, taken in a trial of the OX40 agonist ivuxolimab. CDR3 in amino acids: CASSQGTGDEKLFF. Here the CDR3 DNA reads TGCGCCAGCAGCCAAGGCACAGGAGATGAAAAACTGTTTTTT.